This T cell receptor (beta chain) was found in a study of blood T cell repertoires in COVID-19. Study overall: Samples of COVID-19 (acute and convalescent) were obtained from the United States, Italy and Spain. PBMCs, B-cell-depleted T cells, or T cells were the source of the cDNA or gDNA that made up the material.

Methods used by the authors: Nucleated cell number was recorded as an estimate derived from reference gene primer amplification. The repertoire was sequenced with immunoSEQ multiplex PCR; TCRdb's copy has only in-frame clones and lacks some. From that table come the V and J calls and clone size; the DNA was used to work out D and trimming. The repertoire holds roughly 100,000 clones, with about 89% as singletons. This CDR3 is 15 amino acids long. Germline V gene data show CDR1 as LNHDA and CDR2 as SQIVND (reference sequence). Trimming removed 3 bases from V and 10 bases from J; junction bases left unmatched: 7.

The clonotype comes from a woman aged 25 to 45 with acute or convalescent COVID-19. Sequencing input: peripheral blood. V gene TRBV19 combines with J gene TRBJ1-6; 9 nucleotides match TRBD1. The CDR3 bases are TGTGCCAGTAGTATCGGAGGACAGGGGCGATCACCCCTCCACTTT. Translating gives CASSIGGQGRSPLHF.